Listed below are T cell receptor beta chains from one sample, sequenced in a study of blood T cells in healthy people across ages. TCRdb independently ran MiXCR on the 5' RACE reads; one entry per CDR3 protein. The table records some 860,000 distinct CDR3 sequences, approximately 53% of them present only once. Sequencing was done on a sample of blood. Every receptor here comes from a man between 40 and 49 years old in good health. The CDR3 runs from the conserved cysteine through the conserved F or W. Fields, in order: V gene, clone size, D gene, J gene, CDR3 protein, CDR3 DNA. D genes are given only for firm matches. Expanded clones are given a class, and other clones once, few, many or no size at all.

>TRBV11-1|few|TRBD2|TRBJ2-1
CASSLARWTSREQFF
TGTGCCAGCAGCTTAGCGAGATGGACTAGCCGCGAGCAGTTCTTC
>TRBV4-1|-|TRBD1|TRBJ1-5
CASSGEGARYQPQHF
TGCGCCAGCAGTGGGGAGGGGGCAAGGTATCAGCCCCAGCATTTT
>TRBV29-1|-|-|TRBJ2-1
CSAQAYNEQFF
TGCAGCGCTCAGGCTTACAATGAGCAGTTCTTC
>TRBV15|-|-|TRBJ2-1
CATSRDLRENNEQFF
TGTGCCACCAGCAGAGATCTCAGGGAGAACAATGAGCAGTTCTTC
>TRBV5-1|-|-|TRBJ2-1
CASSLGREYNEQFF
TGCGCCAGCAGCTTAGGGCGGGAATACAATGAGCAGTTCTTC
>TRBV27|-|TRBD2|TRBJ2-3
CASSFSPPSGRSDTQYF
TGTGCCAGCAGTTTCAGCCCCCCCAGCGGGAGGTCAGATACGCAGTATTTT
>TRBV7-9|few|TRBD1|TRBJ1-5
CASSSTRQGFGQPQHF
TGTGCCAGCAGCTCCACAAGACAGGGATTCGGACAGCCCCAGCATTTT
>TRBV6-5|once|-|TRBJ2-3
CASSSPRTTDTQYF
TGTGCCAGCAGTTCGCCTAGGACCACAGATACGCAGTATTTT
>TRBV9|-|-|TRBJ2-7
CASSPRFGSYEQYF
TGTGCCAGCAGCCCCCGTTTTGGATCCTACGAGCAGTACTTC
>TRBV4-1|few|-|TRBJ2-5
CASSQDVEETQYF
TGCGCCAGCAGCCAAGATGTGGAAGAGACCCAGTACTTC
>TRBV13|few|-|TRBJ2-7
CASSLPAALGLYEQYF
TGTGCCAGCAGCCTCCCCGCGGCTCTCGGCCTCTACGAGCAGTACTTC
>TRBV7-2|-|TRBD1|TRBJ1-2
CASSPTQGGGYTF
TGTGCCAGCAGCCCAACACAGGGGGGTGGCTACACCTTC
>TRBV5-1|-|TRBD2|TRBJ2-1
CASSSPSGGANEQFF
TGCGCCAGCAGCTCCCCTAGCGGGGGGGCCAATGAGCAGTTCTTC
>TRBV6-5|-|TRBD2|TRBJ2-2
CASSYSGVAGAPTGELFF
TGTGCCAGCAGTTACTCGGGAGTAGCGGGAGCTCCGACCGGGGAGCTGTTTTTT
>TRBV28|-|TRBD1|TRBJ2-4
CASSLRTGGNIQYF
TGTGCCAGCAGTTTACGGACAGGGGGGAACATTCAGTACTTC
>TRBV18|-|-|TRBJ2-6
CASLESSGANVLTF
TGTGCCAGCTTAGAGAGCTCTGGGGCCAACGTCCTGACTTTC
>TRBV4-3|once|TRBD1|TRBJ2-3
CASSQDGTGSDTQYF
TGCGCCAGCAGCCAAGATGGGACAGGGTCAGATACGCAGTATTTT
>TRBV6-2/TRBV6-3|-|-|TRBJ2-1
CASSYVDNEQFF
TGTGCCAGCAGTTACGTAGACAATGAGCAGTTCTTC
>TRBV27|-|TRBD1|TRBJ2-7
CASSLNSPVRGSLYEQYF
TGTGCCAGCAGTTTAAACTCCCCGGTCAGGGGGTCCTTATACGAGCAGTACTTC
>TRBV5-1|few|TRBD2|TRBJ2-7
CASSIAGEGEQYF
TGCGCCAGCAGCATAGCGGGAGAGGGCGAGCAGTACTTC
>TRBV6-5|-|-|TRBJ2-4
CASSEPSKNIQYF
TGTGCCAGCAGCGAACCTTCCAAAAACATTCAGTACTTC
>TRBV3-1|-|TRBD2|TRBJ2-5
CASSLLIAGGIQETQYF
TGTGCCAGCAGCCTCCTCATAGCGGGAGGGATACAAGAGACCCAGTACTTC